The 19 T cell receptor beta chains below were found in one sample sequenced in a study of PD-1 blockade in classical Hodgkin lymphoma. Some clones are missing from TCRdb's copy, which holds only in-frame ones; the method was immunoSEQ multiplex PCR. This table holds over 20,000 clones, nearly 80% found once. Time point of the sample: cycle 4 day 1 (C4D1), after six to seven weeks of nivolumab. Patients all relapsed after autologous stem cell transplantation, and there was variation in brentuximab vedotin exposure. The sample consisted of peripheral blood mononuclear cells (PBMCs), taken before the fourth cycle of nivolumab. These receptors all come from a human donor with classical Hodgkin lymphoma.

This clone was seen only once. The rearrangement joins TRBV5-4 to TRBJ2-1, with TRBD1 matching 10 bases. This CDR3 is built from 17 residues. The germline gives CDR1 SGHNT, CDR2 YYREEE (reference sequence). The V gene end was trimmed by 4 bases and the J gene end by 4 bases; junction bases not matched to a gene: 11. DNA for the CDR3: TGTGCCAGCAGCCAGCAATCGGGACAGGGGAGTTACAATGAGCAGTTCTTC. Encoded protein: CASSQQSGQGSYNEQFF.

The J gene is TRBJ2-5, the V gene TRBV28; D remains ambiguous. V dropped 2 bases and J dropped 0 bases, with 4 bases sitting between them. This CDR3 spans 13 amino acids. Germline V gene lookup returns CDR1 MDHEN and CDR2 SYDVKM. This CDR3 is CASSLDNQETQYF. The CDR3 bases are TGTGCCAGCAGTTTAGACAACCAAGAGACCCAGTACTTC.

The chain is built from TRBV19 and TRBJ2-7; 11 nucleotides match TRBD2. Trimming took 3 bases from V and 3 from J; bases not matched to a gene: 4. Per the germline V gene, CDR1 is LNHDA and CDR2 is SQIVND (reference sequence). The CDR3 covers 15 residues. CDR3: CASSIKGTSGYEQYF. Here the CDR3 DNA reads TGTGCCAGTAGTATTAAAGGGACTAGCGGCTACGAGCAGTACTTC.

This chain links TRBV5-8 with TRBJ1-1, with D tentatively TRBD1 (5 bases). The V gene lost 2 bases and the J gene lost 2 bases, with 13 bases spanning the gap. Germline CDR1 is SGHTS and CDR2 is YDEGEE. This CDR3 is built from 15 residues. This CDR3 is CASSFPGRLNTEAFF. In DNA form, the CDR3 reads TGTGCCAGCAGCTTTCCGGGACGCCTTAACACTGAAGCTTTCTTT. Variable domain in full (rest from reference TRBV5-8 and TRBJ1-1): EAGVTQSPTHLIKTRGQQATLRCSPISGHTSVYWYQQALGLGLQFLLWYDEGEERNRGNFPPRFSGRQFPNYSSELNVNALELEDSALYLCASSFPGRLNTEAFFGQGTRLTVV.

The gene calls are TRBV5-5 and TRBJ2-5; D is unclear. Germline CDR1 is SGHKS and CDR2 is YYEKEE (reference sequence). Trimming stripped 1 base from V and 5 bases from J, with 12 bases between. The CDR3 is 14 amino acids. In DNA form, the CDR3 reads TGTGCCAGCAGCTTGTTGGGTAGGGCTGAGACCCAGTACTTC. Protein product: CASSLLGRAETQYF.

V and J are TRBV19 and TRBJ1-2; weak D call: TRBD1 (6 bases). The germline gives CDR1 LNHDA, CDR2 SQIVND (reference sequence). The ends were cut back, 6 bases at V and 2 bases at J, with 13 bases in the middle. CDR3 length: 14 amino acids. CDR3 amino acids: CASRLGHENYGYTF. CDR3 in DNA: TGTGCCAGTAGATTGGGACACGAGAACTATGGCTACACCTTC.

The CDR3 region is CASSELAGIAYNEQFF. Written as DNA, the CDR3 is TGTGCCAGCAGTGAACTAGCGGGGATCGCCTACAATGAGCAGTTCTTC. The chain carries TRBV6-1 and TRBJ2-1; the match to TRBD2 covers 9 bases. From germline, CDR1 is MNHNS and CDR2 SASEGT. V shed 2 bases, J shed 2 bases, and the junction held 4 bases outside the gene matches. This CDR3 has 16 residues.

This clone was detected a few times. The V gene is TRBV5-1, the J gene TRBJ2-2; 7 bases map to TRBD1. The CDR3 loop spans 15 amino acids. Germline V gene data show CDR1 as SGHRS and CDR2 as YFSETQ. Trimming at V came to 9 bases and at J to 0 bases, leaving 8 bases not matched to a gene. For the CDR3, the DNA is TGCGCCACCCGAGTTGGGACAGCGAACACCGGGGAGCTGTTTTTT. Its protein is CATRVGTANTGELFF.

This clone occurred once. This chain connects TRBV7-8 to TRBJ2-1; the D call may be TRBD1 or TRBD2 (6 bases each). Per germline, CDR1 SGHVS and CDR2 FQNEAQ. V was clipped by 1 base and J by 4 bases, with 11 bases between them. The CDR3 has 15 residues. CDR3 sequence (DNA): TGTGCCAGCAGCTTAGGAGGGGGGCCGTACAATGAGCAGTTCTTC. Translated: CASSLGGGPYNEQFF. Combining the CDR3 with reference TRBV7-8 and TRBJ2-1 gives the whole variable domain GAGVSQSPRYKVAKRGQDVALRCDPISGHVSLFWYQQALGQGPEFLTYFQNEAQLDKSGLPSDRFFAERPEGSVSTLKIQRTQQEDSAVYLCASSLGGGPYNEQFFGPGTRLTVL.

This rearrangement joins TRBV27 to TRBJ2-1, with 7 bases lining up with TRBD2. The CDR3 loop spans 14 amino acids. V trimming: 8 bases; J trimming: 4 bases; junction bases outside the gene matches: 8. Germline lookup yields CDR1 MNHEY and CDR2 SMNVEV (reference sequence). The CDR3 sequence: CASRLEAGYNEQFF. Written as DNA, the CDR3 is TGTGCCAGCCGGCTGGAAGCGGGGTACAATGAGCAGTTCTTC.

J is TRBJ2-7 and V is TRBV7-9; 8 positions match TRBD1. Germline loops: CDR1 SEHNR, CDR2 FQNEAQ (reference sequence). The V and J ends lost 4 bases and 1 base, in that order; junction bases with no gene match: 6. CDR3 length: 15 amino acids. CDR3 loop: CASSSPTGESYEQYF. CDR3 DNA sequence: TGTGCCAGCAGCTCCCCGACAGGGGAATCCTACGAGCAGTACTTC.

The chain employs TRBV4-3 and TRBJ2-7, with TRBD2 as a possible D gene (5 bases). Trimming shortened V by 1 base and J by 7 bases, and 11 bases separated the two germline ends. Germline loops: CDR1 LGHNA, CDR2 YSLEER. The CDR3 is 13 amino acids. The CDR3: CASSQGLTGEQYF. Here the CDR3 DNA reads TGCGCCAGCAGCCAAGGCCTGACGGGGGAGCAGTACTTC.

This clone was seen more than once but under ten times. The chain couples TRBV6-5 to TRBJ1-1; D is unclear. CDR3 size: 15 residues. The ends were cut back, 2 bases at V and 1 base at J, with 11 bases in the middle. CDR1 is MNHEY and CDR2 is SVGAGI in the germline V gene. CDR3 residues: CASSYLLGWNTEAFF. The CDR3 nucleotides are TGTGCCAGCAGTTACCTCCTGGGGTGGAACACTGAAGCTTTCTTT.

V gene TRBV18 combines with J gene TRBJ1-2; D gene ambiguous. Germline CDR1 is KGHSH and CDR2 is LQKENI. The length of the CDR3 is 13 residues. V gave up 2 bases and J gave up 4 bases, with 8 bases separating them. The CDR3 DNA follows: TGTGCCAGCTCACCATCCGATGCCTATGGCTACACCTTC. Its protein is CASSPSDAYGYTF.

V is TRBV5-1 and J is TRBJ2-5, with 9 bases lining up with TRBD2. With 4 bases clipped from V and 1 base from J, the junction kept 8 bases outside the gene matches. The CDR3 is 16 amino acids. Germline CDR1 and CDR2: SGHRS and YFSETQ. CDR3 sequence (DNA): TGCGCCAGCAGCCTCGGGCTAGCGGGATTCCAAGAGACCCAGTACTTC. Translation gives CASSLGLAGFQETQYF.

The CDR3 sequence: CAWMRGHLYGYTF. Here the CDR3 DNA reads TGTGCCTGGATGCGGGGGCATCTCTATGGCTACACCTTC. The rearrangement links TRBV30 to TRBJ1-2, with a possible D match to TRBD1 (6 bases). Deletions cut 4 bases from V and 4 bases from J, with 13 bases between. Germline V CDR1 and CDR2: GTSNPN, SVGIG (reference sequence). There are 13 residues in the CDR3.

The chain is built from TRBV7-8 and TRBJ1-3, with 9 nucleotides matching TRBD1. Germline assignment: CDR1 SGHVS and CDR2 FQNEAQ. Trimming at V came to 0 bases and at J to 0 bases, leaving 9 bases not matched to a gene. CDR3 size: 19 residues. CDR3 sequence reads: CASSLALGQGYLSGNTIYF. CDR3 nucleotides: TGTGCCAGCAGCTTAGCGCTGGGACAGGGATATCTCTCTGGAAACACCATATATTTT.

V usage is TRBV6-5 and J usage is TRBJ2-5, with D possibly TRBD2 on 6 matching bases. Deletions cut 2 bases from V and 10 bases from J, with 20 bases between. This CDR3 has 15 amino acids. The V gene's germline CDR1 is MNHEY and CDR2 SVGAGI. Here the CDR3 reads CASSYEPLFRGNQYF. The CDR3 bases are TGTGCCAGCAGTTACGAACCCCTCTTCCGGGGGAACCAGTACTTC.

The chain recombines TRBV19 with TRBJ2-2; D is unresolved. With 3 bases removed from V and 6 bases from J, the gap between germline ends came to 8 bases. The CDR3 runs to 13 residues. Germline CDR1 reads LNHDA; CDR2 reads SQIVND (reference sequence). In DNA, the CDR3 is TGTGCCAGTAGTATGTGGGGTTCCGGGGAGCTGTTTTTT. It specifies CASSMWGSGELFF.